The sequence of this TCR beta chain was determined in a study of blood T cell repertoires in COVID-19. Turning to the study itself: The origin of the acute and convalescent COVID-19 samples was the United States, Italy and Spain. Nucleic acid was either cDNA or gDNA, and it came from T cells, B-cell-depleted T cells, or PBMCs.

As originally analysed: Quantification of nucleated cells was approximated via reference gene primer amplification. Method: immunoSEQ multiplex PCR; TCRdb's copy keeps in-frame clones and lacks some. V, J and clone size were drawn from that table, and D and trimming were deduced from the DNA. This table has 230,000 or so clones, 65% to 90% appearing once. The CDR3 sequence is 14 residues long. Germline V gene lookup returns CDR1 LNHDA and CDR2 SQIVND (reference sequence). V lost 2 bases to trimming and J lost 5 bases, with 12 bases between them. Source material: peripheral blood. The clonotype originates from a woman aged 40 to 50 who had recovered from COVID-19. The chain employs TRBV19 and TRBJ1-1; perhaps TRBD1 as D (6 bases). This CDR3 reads CASSISGGQTEAFF. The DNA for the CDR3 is TGTGCCAGTAGTATAAGCGGGGGGCAGACTGAAGCTTTCTTT.